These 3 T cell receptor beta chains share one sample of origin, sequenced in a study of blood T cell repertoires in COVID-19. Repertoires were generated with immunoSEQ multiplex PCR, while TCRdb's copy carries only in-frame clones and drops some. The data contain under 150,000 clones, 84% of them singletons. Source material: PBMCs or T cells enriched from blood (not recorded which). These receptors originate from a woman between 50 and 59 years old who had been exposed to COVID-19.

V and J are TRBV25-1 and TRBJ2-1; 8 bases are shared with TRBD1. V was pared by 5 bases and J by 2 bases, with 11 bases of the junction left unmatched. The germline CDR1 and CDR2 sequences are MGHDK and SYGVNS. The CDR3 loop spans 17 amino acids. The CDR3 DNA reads TGTGCCAGCAGTCCGGAGGGGACAGGCCCTGCCTACAATGAGCAGTTCTTC. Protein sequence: CASSPEGTGPAYNEQFF.

The CDR3 region is CASSRPGRETQYF. CDR3 in DNA: TGTGCCAGCAGCCGCCCGGGGAGAGAGACCCAGTACTTC. The chain links TRBV6-2 or TRBV6-3 to TRBJ2-5; tentatively, D is TRBD2 (5 bases). This CDR3 is 13 amino acids long. Trimming cost V 6 bases and J 4 bases, with 12 bases left between them. Germline V gene data show CDR1 as MNHEY and CDR2 as SVGEGT.

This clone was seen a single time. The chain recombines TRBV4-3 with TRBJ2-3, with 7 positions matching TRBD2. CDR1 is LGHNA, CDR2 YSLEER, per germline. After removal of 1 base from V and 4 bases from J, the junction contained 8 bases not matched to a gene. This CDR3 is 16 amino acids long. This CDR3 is CASSQAGGGTADTQYF. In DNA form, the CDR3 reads TGCGCCAGCAGCCAAGCTGGGGGGGGGACGGCAGATACGCAGTATTTT.